A single sample gave rise to the 2 T cell receptor beta chains below, sequenced in a study of OX40 agonist ivuxolimab in advanced cancers. Sequencing was performed with immunoSEQ multiplex PCR; in TCRdb, only in-frame clones are kept and a portion is missing. The repertoire has about 69,000 clones, nearly 90% of them found once; the top ten carry roughly 10%. The specimen was CD4+ or CD8+ T cells sorted from blood, collected in a trial of the OX40 agonist ivuxolimab. These receptors came from an adult with an advanced solid tumor such as melanoma, head and neck, liver or kidney cancer.

This chain links TRBV29-1 with TRBJ1-2; D is ambiguous. V was pared by 3 bases and J by 0 bases, with 8 bases between. Germline V gives CDR1 SQVTM, CDR2 ANQGSEA. This CDR3 has 13 residues. CDR3 sequence (DNA): TGCAGCGTTGAGGAGGGATCTAACTATGGCTACACCTTC. It codes for CSVEEGSNYGYTF.

V and J are TRBV6-4 and TRBJ1-2; a weak D match, TRBD1 (5 bases). The CDR3 contains 12 residues. V lost 2 bases and J lost 4, with 5 bases in between. CDR1 MRHNA and CDR2 SNTAGT come from the germline V gene. The DNA for the CDR3 is TGTGCCAGCAGTGACGGGGGCTATGGCTACACCTTC. Protein sequence: CASSDGGYGYTF.